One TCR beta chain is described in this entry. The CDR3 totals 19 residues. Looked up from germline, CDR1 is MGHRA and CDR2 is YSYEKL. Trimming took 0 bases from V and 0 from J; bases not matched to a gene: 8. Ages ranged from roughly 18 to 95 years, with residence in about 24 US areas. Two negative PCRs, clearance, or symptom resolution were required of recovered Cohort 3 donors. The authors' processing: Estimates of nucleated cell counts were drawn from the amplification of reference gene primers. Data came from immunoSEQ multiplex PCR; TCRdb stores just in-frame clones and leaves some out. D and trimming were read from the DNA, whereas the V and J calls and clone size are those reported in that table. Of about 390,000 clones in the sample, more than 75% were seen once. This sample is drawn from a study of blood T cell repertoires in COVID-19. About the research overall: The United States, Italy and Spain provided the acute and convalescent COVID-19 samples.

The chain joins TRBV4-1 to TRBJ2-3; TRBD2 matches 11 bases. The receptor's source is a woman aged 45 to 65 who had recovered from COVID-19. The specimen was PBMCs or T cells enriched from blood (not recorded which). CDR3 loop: CASSQEVLAGGPSTDTQYF. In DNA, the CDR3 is TGCGCCAGCAGCCAAGAAGTCCTAGCGGGGGGACCAAGCACAGATACGCAGTATTTT.